This T cell receptor beta chain was sequenced in a study of cytomegalovirus exposure and HLA in healthy donors. Study-wide results and caveats: It was 150 to 200 TCR beta chains that were listed as cytomegalovirus-associated.

13 Jbeta primers and 60 Vbeta primers were used for the PCR. This table comes from immunoSEQ multiplex PCR, and its TCRdb copy is limited to in-frame clones, with some not included. The repertoire holds more than 90,000 clones, with approximately 80% as singletons. Germline loops: CDR1 SEHNR, CDR2 FQNEAQ (reference sequence). This CDR3 is built from 15 residues. Comments on this clone: The antigen is not known. The junction departs from the called germline gene at one end, perhaps through a read error.

Sequencing used PBMCs. The chain combines TRBV7-9 with TRBJ1-5; 8 bases map to TRBD1. The sequence was collected from a woman in her late teens or twenties in good health and CMV-seropositive. CDR3 nucleotides: TGTTCCAGCAGCGACAACAGGGGGGGGTCAATAACCCAGCATTTT. Translation gives CSSSDNRGGSITQHF.